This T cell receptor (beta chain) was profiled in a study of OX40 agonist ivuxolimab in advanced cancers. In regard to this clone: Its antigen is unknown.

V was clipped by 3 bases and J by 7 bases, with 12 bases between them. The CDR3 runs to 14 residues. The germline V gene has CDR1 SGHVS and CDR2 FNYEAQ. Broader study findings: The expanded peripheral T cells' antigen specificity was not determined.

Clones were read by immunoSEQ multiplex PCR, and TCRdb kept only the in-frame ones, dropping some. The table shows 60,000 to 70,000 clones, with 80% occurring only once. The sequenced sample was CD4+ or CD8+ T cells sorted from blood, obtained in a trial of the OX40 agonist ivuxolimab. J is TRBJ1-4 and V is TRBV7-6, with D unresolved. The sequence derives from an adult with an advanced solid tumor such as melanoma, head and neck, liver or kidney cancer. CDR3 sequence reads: CASSFKPLGEKLFF. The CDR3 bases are TGTGCCAGCAGCTTCAAACCCTTAGGTGAAAAACTGTTTTTT.